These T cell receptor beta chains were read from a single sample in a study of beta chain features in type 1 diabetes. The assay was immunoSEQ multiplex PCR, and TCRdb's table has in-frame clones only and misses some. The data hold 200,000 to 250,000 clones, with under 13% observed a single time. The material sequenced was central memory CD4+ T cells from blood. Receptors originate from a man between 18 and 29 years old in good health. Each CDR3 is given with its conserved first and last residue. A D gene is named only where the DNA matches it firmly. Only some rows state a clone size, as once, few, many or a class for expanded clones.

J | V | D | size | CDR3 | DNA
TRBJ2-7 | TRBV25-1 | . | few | CASSESDRFRSYEQYF | TGTGCCAGCAGTGAATCCGACAGGTTTCGATCCTACGAGCAGTACTTC
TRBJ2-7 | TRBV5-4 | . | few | CASSPTRGFHEQYF | TGTGCCAGCAGCCCTACCAGGGGCTTCCACGAGCAGTACTTC
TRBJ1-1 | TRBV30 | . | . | CAWATGRGEAFF | TGTGCCTGGGCTACAGGGAGGGGTGAAGCTTTCTTT
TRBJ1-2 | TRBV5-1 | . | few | CASSLVAGNDGYTF | TGCGCCAGCAGCTTGGTTGCCGGAAACGATGGCTACACCTTC
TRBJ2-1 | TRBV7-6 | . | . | CASSPRDYNEQFF | TGTGCCAGCAGCCCCCGGGATTACAATGAGCAGTTCTTC
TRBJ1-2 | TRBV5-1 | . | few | CASSRGTGARLAGYTF | TGCGCCAGCAGCAGAGGTACAGGAGCCCGGCTGGCGGGCTACACCTTC
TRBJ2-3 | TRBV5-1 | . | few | CASSFQIVDTQYF | TGCGCCAGCAGCTTCCAGATTGTAGATACGCAGTATTTT
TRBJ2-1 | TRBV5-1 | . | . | CASSLAGSYNEQFF | TGCGCCAGCAGCTTGGCGGGTTCTTACAATGAGCAGTTCTTC
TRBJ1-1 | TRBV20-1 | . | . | CSAGDTEAFF | TGCAGTGCCGGGGACACTGAAGCTTTCTTT
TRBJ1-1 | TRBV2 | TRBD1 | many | CASERQGNTEAFF | TGTGCCAGCGAAAGACAGGGAAACACTGAAGCTTTCTTT
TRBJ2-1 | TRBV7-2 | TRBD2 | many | CASSSSGNSYNEQFF | TGTGCCAGCAGCTCTAGCGGGAATTCCTACAATGAGCAGTTCTTC
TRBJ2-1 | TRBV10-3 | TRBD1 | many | CAIRGTGGMFYEQFF | TGTGCCATCAGGGGGACAGGGGGAATGTTTTATGAGCAGTTCTTC
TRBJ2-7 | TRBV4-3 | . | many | CASSQDLAEPYEQYF | TGCGCCAGCAGCCAAGATTTGGCGGAACCCTACGAGCAGTACTTC
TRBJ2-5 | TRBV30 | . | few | CVASGTGTRTQYF | TGTGTCGCGAGCGGGACTGGGACACGGACCCAGTACTTC
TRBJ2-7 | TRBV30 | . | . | CAWSVKLEGTEQYF | TGTGCCTGGAGTGTAAAGCTCGAAGGGACCGAGCAGTACTTC
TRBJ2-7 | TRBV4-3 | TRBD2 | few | CASSQELADNYEQYF | TGCGCCAGCAGCCAAGAACTAGCGGATAACTACGAGCAGTACTTC
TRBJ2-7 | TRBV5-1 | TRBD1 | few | CASSLGQGNEQYF | TGCGCCAGCAGCTTGGGACAGGGGAACGAGCAGTACTTC